Presented here are 8 T cell receptor beta chains from one specimen sequenced in a study of T cells after yellow fever vaccination. A single record per CDR3 protein comes from TCRdb applying MiXCR to the 5' RACE reads. The repertoire holds about 50,000 distinct CDR3 sequences, with approximately 7% as singletons. Sequencing was performed on CD8+ T cells sorted from PBMCs, taken on the day of the first yellow fever vaccination. These receptors came from a man between 18 and 29 years old who received the YFV17D yellow fever vaccine.

This chain uses TRBV7-9 with TRBJ2-1, with D perhaps TRBD1 or TRBD2 (5 bases each). CDR3 size: 14 residues. Trimming left V 8 bases short and J 8 bases short, with 19 bases between. The germline V gene has CDR1 SEHNR and CDR2 FQNEAQ (reference sequence). The chain's CDR3 is CASPGRGPLDEQFF. The CDR3 DNA is TGTGCCAGCCCGGGTAGGGGACCTCTGGATGAGCAGTTCTTC.

CDR3 protein: CASSLWDTYTGELFF. The DNA of the CDR3 is TGTGCCAGCAGCTTATGGGACACCTATACCGGGGAGCTGTTTTTT. The gene calls are TRBV11-2 and TRBJ2-2; D may be TRBD1 (6 bases). V gave up 2 bases and J gave up 5 bases, with 12 bases separating them. CDR1 and CDR2 (germline): SGHAT, FQNNGV. This CDR3 is 15 amino acids long.

Ten or more counts support this clonotype. The chain employs TRBV19 and TRBJ1-5; 7 positions agree with TRBD1. V lost 8 bases to trimming and J lost 7 bases; unmatched junction nucleotides: 8. The length of the CDR3 is 13 residues. The germline gives CDR1 LNHDA, CDR2 SQIVND (reference sequence). The CDR3 coding sequence is TGTGCCAGTCAAATGACAGGGAACCAGCCCCAGCATTTT. Protein product: CASQMTGNQPQHF.

The rearrangement joins TRBV19 to TRBJ1-1, with D perhaps matching TRBD1 (6 bases). Between the trimmed V and J ends, which lost 3 bases and 1 base, there was a span of 12 bases. CDR3 length equals 15 residues. Germline CDR1 is LNHDA and CDR2 is SQIVND (reference sequence). The CDR3 DNA reads TGTGCCAGTAGTATGGGGGGGGCAGCGAACACTGAAGCTTTCTTT. This gives the protein CASSMGGAANTEAFF.

The V and J genes are TRBV5-4 and TRBJ2-1; D might be TRBD2 (5 bases). V was trimmed by 3 bases and J by 0 bases, leaving 13 bases between them. The CDR3 extends over 16 amino acids. CDR1 is SGHNT and CDR2 is YYREEE in the germline V gene (reference sequence). The CDR3 protein is CASSSLERSSYNEQFF. The CDR3, as DNA: TGTGCCAGCAGCTCATTGGAGCGGAGCTCCTACAATGAGCAGTTCTTC.

This clonotype was seen many times. The V gene is TRBV2, the J gene TRBJ2-5; no clear D. The CDR3 is 14 amino acids. Germline-derived CDR1 and CDR2 are SNHLY and FYNNEI. Trimming took off 3 bases at V and 5 bases at J, with 13 bases between the two ends. Here the CDR3 DNA reads TGTGCCAGCAGTGATTTAACCGTAATGGAGACCCAGTACTTC. Its protein product is CASSDLTVMETQYF.

This clonotype showed up many times. The CDR3 reads CASSFRNRELETQYF. DNA for the CDR3: TGTGCCAGCAGCTTTAGAAACAGAGAACTGGAGACCCAGTACTTC. The chain uses TRBV9 and TRBJ2-5; D remains ambiguous. Trimming cost V 4 bases and J 5 bases, with 18 bases left between them. CDR1 is SGDLS, CDR2 YYNGEE, per germline. The CDR3 runs 15 residues.

This clonotype was recorded a few times. The V gene is TRBV7-8, the J gene TRBJ1-1; no reliable D call. V dropped 4 bases and J dropped 6 bases, with 15 bases sitting between them. Germline CDR1 and CDR2: SGHVS and FQNEAQ. The CDR3 spans 14 residues. CDR3 nucleotides: TGTGCCAGCAGCTGGGCTTCGGGTGACCCTGAAGCTTTCTTT. This encodes CASSWASGDPEAFF.